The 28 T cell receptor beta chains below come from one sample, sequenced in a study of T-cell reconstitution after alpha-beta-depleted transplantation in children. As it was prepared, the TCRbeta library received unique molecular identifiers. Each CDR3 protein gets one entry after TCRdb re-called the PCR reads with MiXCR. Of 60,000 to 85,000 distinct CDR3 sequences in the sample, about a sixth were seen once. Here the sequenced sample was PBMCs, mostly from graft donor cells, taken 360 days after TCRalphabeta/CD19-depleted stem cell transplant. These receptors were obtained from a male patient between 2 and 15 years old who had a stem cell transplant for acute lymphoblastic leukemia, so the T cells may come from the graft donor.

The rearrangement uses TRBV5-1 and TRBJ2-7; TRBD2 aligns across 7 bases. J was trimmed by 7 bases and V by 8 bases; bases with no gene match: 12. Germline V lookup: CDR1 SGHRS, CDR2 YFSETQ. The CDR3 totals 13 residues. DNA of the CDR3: TGCGCCAGGGTCCGGGCGGGAGCACGTGAGCAGTACTTC. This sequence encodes CARVRAGAREQYF.

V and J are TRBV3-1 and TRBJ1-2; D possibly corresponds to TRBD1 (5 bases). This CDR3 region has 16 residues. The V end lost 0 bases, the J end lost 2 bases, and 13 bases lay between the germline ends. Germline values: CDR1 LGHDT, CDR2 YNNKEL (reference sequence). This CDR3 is CASSQEMSGNNYGYTF. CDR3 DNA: TGTGCCAGCAGCCAAGAGATGTCAGGGAACAACTATGGCTACACCTTC.

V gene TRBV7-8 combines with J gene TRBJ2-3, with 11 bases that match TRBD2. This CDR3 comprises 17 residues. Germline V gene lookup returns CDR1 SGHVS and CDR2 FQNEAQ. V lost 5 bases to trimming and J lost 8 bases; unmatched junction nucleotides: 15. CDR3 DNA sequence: TGTGCCAGCAGCCCTCCGAGACTAGCGGGACCCATCAGTACGCAGTATTTT. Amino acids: CASSPPRLAGPISTQYF.

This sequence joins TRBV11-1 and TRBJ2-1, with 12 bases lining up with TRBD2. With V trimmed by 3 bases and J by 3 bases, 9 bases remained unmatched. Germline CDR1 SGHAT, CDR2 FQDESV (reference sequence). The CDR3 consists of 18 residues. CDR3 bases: TGTGCCAGCAGCTTGCGGATACTAGCGGGAGGCGGCTACAATGAGCAGTTCTTC. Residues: CASSLRILAGGGYNEQFF.

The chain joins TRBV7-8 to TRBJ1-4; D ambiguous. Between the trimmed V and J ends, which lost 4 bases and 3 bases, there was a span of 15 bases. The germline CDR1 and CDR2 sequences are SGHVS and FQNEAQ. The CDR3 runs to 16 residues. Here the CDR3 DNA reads TGTGCCAGCAGCTCTAGGACCACTGGGGCTAATGAAAAACTGTTTTTT. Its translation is CASSSRTTGANEKLFF.

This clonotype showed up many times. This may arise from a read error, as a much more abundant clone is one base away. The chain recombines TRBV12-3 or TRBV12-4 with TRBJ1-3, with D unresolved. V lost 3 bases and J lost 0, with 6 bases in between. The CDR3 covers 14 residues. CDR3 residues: CASSFGISGNTIYF. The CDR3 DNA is TGTGCCAGCAGTTTCGGGATCTCTGGAAACACCATATATTTT.

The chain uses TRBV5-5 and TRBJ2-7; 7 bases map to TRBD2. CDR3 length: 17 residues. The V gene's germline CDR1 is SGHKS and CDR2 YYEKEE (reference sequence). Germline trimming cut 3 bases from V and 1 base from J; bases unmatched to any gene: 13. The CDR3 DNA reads TGTGCCAGCAGCTACCGGGGAGGGGCCTATGGGTCCTACGAGCAGTACTTC. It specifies CASSYRGGAYGSYEQYF.

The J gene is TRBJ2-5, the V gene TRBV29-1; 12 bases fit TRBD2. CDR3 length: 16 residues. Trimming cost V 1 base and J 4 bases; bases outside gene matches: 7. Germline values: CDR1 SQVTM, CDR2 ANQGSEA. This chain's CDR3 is CSVEATSGRVGETQYF. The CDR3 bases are TGCAGCGTTGAAGCGACTAGCGGGAGAGTGGGAGAGACCCAGTACTTC.

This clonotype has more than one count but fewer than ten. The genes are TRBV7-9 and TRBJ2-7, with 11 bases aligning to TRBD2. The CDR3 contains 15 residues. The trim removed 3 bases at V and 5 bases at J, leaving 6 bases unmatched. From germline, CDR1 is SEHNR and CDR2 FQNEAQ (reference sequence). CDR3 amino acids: CASSLGTSGLDEQYF. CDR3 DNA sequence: TGTGCCAGCAGCTTGGGGACTAGCGGTTTGGACGAGCAGTACTTC. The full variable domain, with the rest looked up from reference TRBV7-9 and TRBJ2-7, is DTGVSQNPRHKITKRGQNVTFRCDPISEHNRLYWYRQTLGQGPEFLTYFQNEAQLEKSRLLSDRFSAERPKGSFSTLEIQRTEQGDSAMYLCASSLGTSGLDEQYFGPGTRLTVT.

The CDR3 loop is CASSLAGYGYEQYF. As DNA, the CDR3 is TGTGCCAGCAGCTTAGCGGGTTACGGCTACGAGCAGTACTTC. The chain is built from TRBV7-8 and TRBJ2-7; D uncertain. This CDR3 comprises 14 residues. Trimming left V 0 bases short and J 3 bases short, with 9 bases between. Looked up from germline, CDR1 is SGHVS and CDR2 is FQNEAQ.

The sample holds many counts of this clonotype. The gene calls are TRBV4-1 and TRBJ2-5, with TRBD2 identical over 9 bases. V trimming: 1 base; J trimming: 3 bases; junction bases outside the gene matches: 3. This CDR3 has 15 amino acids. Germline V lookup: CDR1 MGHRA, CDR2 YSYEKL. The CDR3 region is CASSQAWTSEETQYF. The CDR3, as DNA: TGCGCCAGCAGCCAAGCTTGGACTAGCGAAGAGACCCAGTACTTC.

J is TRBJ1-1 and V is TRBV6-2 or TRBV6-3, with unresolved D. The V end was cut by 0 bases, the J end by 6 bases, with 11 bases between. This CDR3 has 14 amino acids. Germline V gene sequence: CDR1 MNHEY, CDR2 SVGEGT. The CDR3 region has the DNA TGTGCCAGCAGTTACTCGAACAGTTTTGCTGAAGCTTTCTTT. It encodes CASSYSNSFAEAFF.

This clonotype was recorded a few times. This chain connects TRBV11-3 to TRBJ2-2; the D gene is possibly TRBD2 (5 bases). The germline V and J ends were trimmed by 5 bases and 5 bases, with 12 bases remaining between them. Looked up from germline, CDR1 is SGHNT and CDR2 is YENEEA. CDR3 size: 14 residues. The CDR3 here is CASSRTVRTGELFF. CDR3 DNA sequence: TGTGCCAGCAGCCGGACTGTTAGAACCGGGGAGCTGTTTTTT.

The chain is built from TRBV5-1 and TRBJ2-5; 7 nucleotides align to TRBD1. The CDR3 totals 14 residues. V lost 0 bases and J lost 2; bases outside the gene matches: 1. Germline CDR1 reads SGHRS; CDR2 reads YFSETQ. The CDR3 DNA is TGCGCCAGCAGCTTGGACAGGGGACAAGAGACCCAGTACTTC. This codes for CASSLDRGQETQYF.

CDR3 nucleotide sequence: TGCGCCAGCAGCCAAGCGAGACTAGCGGGAGCGGTCTCCTACGAGCAGTACTTC. The encoded protein is CASSQARLAGAVSYEQYF. The chain has TRBV4-1 and TRBJ2-7; 12 nucleotides match TRBD2. This CDR3 is 18 amino acids long. V gave up 1 base and J gave up 0 bases; unmatched junction bases: 7. Germline loops: CDR1 MGHRA, CDR2 YSYEKL.

CDR3 sequence: CSARTRDYGFGQYF. The CDR3 nucleotides are TGCAGTGCTAGGACCCGGGACTACGGATTTGGTCAGTACTTC. The chain couples TRBV20-1 to TRBJ2-7; TRBD2 matches at 7 bases. Germline CDR1 DFQATT, CDR2 SNEGSKA (reference sequence). The CDR3 is made up of 14 amino acids. Trimming took 3 bases from V and 10 from J; bases not matched to a gene: 15.

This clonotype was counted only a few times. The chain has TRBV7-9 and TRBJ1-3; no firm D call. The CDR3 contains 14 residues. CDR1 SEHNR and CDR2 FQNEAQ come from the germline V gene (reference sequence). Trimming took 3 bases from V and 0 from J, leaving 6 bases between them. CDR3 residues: CASSFRSSGNTIYF. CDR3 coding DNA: TGTGCCAGCAGCTTCAGGAGCTCTGGAAACACCATATATTTT.

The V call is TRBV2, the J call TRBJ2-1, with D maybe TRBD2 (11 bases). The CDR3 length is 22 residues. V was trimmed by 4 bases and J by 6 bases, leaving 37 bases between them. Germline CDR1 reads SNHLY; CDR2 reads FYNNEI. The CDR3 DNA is TGTGCCAGCAGTGCCCGGACGGGGACAGGGGTACTAGCGGGAGAGGTTGTCAATGAGCAGTTCTTC. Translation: CASSARTGTGVLAGEVVNEQFF.

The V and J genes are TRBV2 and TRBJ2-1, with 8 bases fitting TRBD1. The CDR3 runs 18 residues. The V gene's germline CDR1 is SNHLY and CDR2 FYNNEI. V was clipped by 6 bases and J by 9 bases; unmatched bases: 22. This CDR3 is CASSRTGMRQWGVGEQFF. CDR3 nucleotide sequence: TGTGCCAGCAGCAGGACAGGGATGAGACAATGGGGGGTGGGTGAGCAGTTCTTC.

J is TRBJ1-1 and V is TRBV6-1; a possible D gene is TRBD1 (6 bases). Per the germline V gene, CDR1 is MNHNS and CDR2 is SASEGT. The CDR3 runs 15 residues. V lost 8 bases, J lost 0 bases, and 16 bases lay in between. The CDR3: CASLPRGALNTEAFF. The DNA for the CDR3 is TGTGCCAGCCTACCCCGGGGGGCTCTGAACACTGAAGCTTTCTTT.

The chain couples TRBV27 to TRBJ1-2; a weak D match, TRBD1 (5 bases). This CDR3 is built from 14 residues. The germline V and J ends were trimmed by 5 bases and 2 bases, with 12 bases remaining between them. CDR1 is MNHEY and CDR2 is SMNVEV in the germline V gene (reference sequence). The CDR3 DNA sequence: TGTGCCAGCAGTGCCCCGGGACGGAACTATGGCTACACCTTC. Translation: CASSAPGRNYGYTF.

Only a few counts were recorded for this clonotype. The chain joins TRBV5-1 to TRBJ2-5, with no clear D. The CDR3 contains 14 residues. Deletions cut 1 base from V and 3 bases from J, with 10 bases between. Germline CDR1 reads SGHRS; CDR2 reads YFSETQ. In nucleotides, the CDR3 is TGCGCCAGCAGCTTGACCCTCTTCAAAGAGACCCAGTACTTC. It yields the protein CASSLTLFKETQYF.

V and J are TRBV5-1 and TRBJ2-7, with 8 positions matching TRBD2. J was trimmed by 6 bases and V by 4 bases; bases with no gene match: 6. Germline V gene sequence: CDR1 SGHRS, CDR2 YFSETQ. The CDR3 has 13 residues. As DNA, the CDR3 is TGCGCCAGCAGCGGAGGACTAGCTGGCGAGCAGTACTTC. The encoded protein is CASSGGLAGEQYF. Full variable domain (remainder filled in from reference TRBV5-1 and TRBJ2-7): KAGVTQTPRYLIKTRGQQVTLSCSPISGHRSVSWYQQTPGQGLQFLFEYFSETQRNKGNFPGRFSGRQFSNSRSEMNVSTLELGDSALYLCASSGGLAGEQYFGPGTRLTVT.

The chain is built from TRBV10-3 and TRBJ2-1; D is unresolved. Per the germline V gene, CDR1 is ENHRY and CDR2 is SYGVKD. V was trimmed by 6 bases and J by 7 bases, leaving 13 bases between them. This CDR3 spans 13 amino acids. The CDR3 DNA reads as TGTGCCATCAGACTACAGCCGGATAATGAGCAGTTCTTC. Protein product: CAIRLQPDNEQFF.

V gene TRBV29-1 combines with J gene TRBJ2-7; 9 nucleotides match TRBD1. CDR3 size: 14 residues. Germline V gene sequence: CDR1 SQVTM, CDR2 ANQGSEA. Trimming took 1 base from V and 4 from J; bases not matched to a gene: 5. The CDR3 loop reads CSVEGWGQGYEQYF. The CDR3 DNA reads TGCAGCGTTGAAGGATGGGGACAGGGTTACGAGCAGTACTTC.

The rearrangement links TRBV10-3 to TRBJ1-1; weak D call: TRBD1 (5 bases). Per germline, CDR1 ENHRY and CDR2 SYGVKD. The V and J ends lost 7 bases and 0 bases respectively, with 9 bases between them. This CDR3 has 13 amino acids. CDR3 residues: CAITTGLNTEAFF. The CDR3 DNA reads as TGTGCCATCACAACAGGACTGAACACTGAAGCTTTCTTT.

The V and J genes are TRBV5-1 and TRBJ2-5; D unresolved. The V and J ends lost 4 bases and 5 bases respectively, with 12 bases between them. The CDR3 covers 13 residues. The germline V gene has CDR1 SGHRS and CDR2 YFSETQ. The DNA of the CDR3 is TGCGCCAGCAGCCCCCCGAGGCAGGAGACCCAGTACTTC. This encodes CASSPPRQETQYF.

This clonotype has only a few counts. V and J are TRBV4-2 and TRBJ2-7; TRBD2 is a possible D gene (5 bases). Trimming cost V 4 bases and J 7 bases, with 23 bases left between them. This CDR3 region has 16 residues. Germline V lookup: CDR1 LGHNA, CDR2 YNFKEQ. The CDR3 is CASSRGADGNSREQYF. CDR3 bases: TGTGCCAGCAGCCGGGGAGCGGACGGGAACTCGAGGGAGCAGTACTTC.